A selection of T cell receptor beta chains follows, all from one sample in a study of blood T cell repertoires in COVID-19. Here immunoSEQ multiplex PCR was the method, and the copy in TCRdb shows in-frame clones only, minus some. The sample lists 200,000 to 250,000 clones, 70% to 90% seen once, with around 1.3% in the top ten. The sample consisted of PBMCs or T cells enriched from blood (not recorded which). The origin of the receptors is a young man who had recovered from COVID-19. Both conserved end residues are part of each CDR3. D genes are given only for firm matches. Size values are once, few and many counts, or a class for expanded clones, and some rows have none.

d_gene	v_gene	j_gene	abundance	CDR3aa	CDR3nt
TRBD1	TRBV3-1/TRBV3-2	TRBJ2-7	.	CASSPYRGAVYEQYF	TGTGCCAGCAGCCCATACAGGGGGGCCGTCTACGAGCAGTACTTC
TRBD1	TRBV30	TRBJ1-6	once	CAWKWGTAYNSPLHF	TGTGCCTGGAAATGGGGGACAGCCTATAATTCACCCCTCCACTTT
TRBD1	TRBV25-1	TRBJ2-7	.	CASRPQGTYEQYF	TGTGCCAGCAGGCCACAGGGGACCTACGAGCAGTACTTC
TRBD2	TRBV6-5	TRBJ2-1	.	CASRRLAGGYNEQFF	TGTGCCAGCAGGAGACTAGCGGGAGGCTACAATGAGCAGTTCTTC
.	TRBV15	TRBJ1-3	.	CATSPREEGLWGNTIYF	TGTGCCACCAGCCCCCGAGAAGAGGGCTTATGGGGAAACACCATATATTTT
.	TRBV15	TRBJ2-5	.	CATSRPLLRDISETQYF	TGTGCCACCAGCAGACCCTTACTCCGGGACATCTCAGAGACCCAGTACTTC
.	TRBV6-1	TRBJ2-7	.	CASSESVSSAEQYF	TGTGCCAGCAGTGAATCGGTGTCCTCAGCGGAGCAGTACTTC
.	TRBV3-1/TRBV3-2	TRBJ1-5	once	CASSHGSGQLNQPQHF	TGTGCCAGCAGCCACGGATCGGGACAATTGAATCAGCCCCAGCATTTT
.	TRBV18	TRBJ2-2	.	CASSPQPGLFTGELFF	TGTGCCAGCTCACCCCAGCCGGGACTCTTTACCGGGGAGCTGTTTTTT
TRBD1	TRBV5-4	TRBJ1-1	.	CASSQVGGFTEAFF	TGTGCCAGCAGCCAGGTAGGGGGCTTCACTGAAGCTTTCTTT
.	TRBV19	TRBJ1-4	.	CASSASFATNEKLFF	TGTGCCAGTAGTGCCAGTTTTGCAACTAATGAAAAACTGTTTTTT
TRBD1	TRBV6-5	TRBJ2-7	.	CASRSRTGEVYEQYF	TGTGCCAGCAGATCGCGGACAGGGGAGGTCTACGAGCAGTACTTC
TRBD1	TRBV18	TRBJ2-1	once	CASSPGTGGRNEQFF	TGTGCCAGCTCCCCCGGGACAGGGGGCCGGAATGAGCAGTTCTTC
.	TRBV27	TRBJ2-7	.	CASRGLSYEQYF	TGTGCCAGCAGGGGACTGAGCTACGAGCAGTACTTC
.	TRBV5-1	TRBJ2-5	.	CASSLAGVSGIKQETQYF	TGCGCCAGCAGCTTGGCCGGGGTAAGCGGAATAAAACAAGAGACCCAGTACTTC
.	TRBV6-5	TRBJ1-2	.	CASSYEFQAGYGYTF	TGTGCCAGCAGTTACGAATTTCAGGCTGGCTATGGCTACACCTTC
TRBD2	TRBV7-9	TRBJ2-7	.	CASSLGGGMYEQYF	TGTGCCAGCAGCTTGGGCGGGGGAATGTACGAGCAGTACTTC
.	TRBV6-1	TRBJ1-4	.	CASSEMVGSNEKLFF	TGTGCCAGCAGTGAAATGGTCGGGAGTAATGAAAAACTGTTTTTT
TRBD2	TRBV9	TRBJ2-3	once	CASSVAPASGRPDTQYF	TGTGCCAGCAGCGTTGCCCCGGCTAGCGGGAGGCCAGATACGCAGTATTTT
.	TRBV7-2	TRBJ1-5	.	CASSLQVGDNQPQHF	TGTGCCAGCAGCTTACAGGTGGGCGATAATCAGCCCCAGCATTTT
.	TRBV28	TRBJ1-5	.	CASSSPGNSNQPQHF	TGTGCCAGCAGTAGCCCGGGAAATAGCAATCAGCCCCAGCATTTT
TRBD1	TRBV23-1	TRBJ1-5	.	CASSKRDRISNQPQHF	TGCGCCAGCAGTAAACGGGACAGGATTAGCAATCAGCCCCAGCATTTT
.	TRBV3-1/TRBV3-2	TRBJ1-2	once	CASSHFSRGFHGYTF	TGTGCCAGCAGCCATTTTTCCAGGGGATTTCATGGCTACACCTTC
TRBD1	TRBV2	TRBJ1-2	.	CASKRPGTGEIRTDGYTF	TGTGCCAGCAAAAGGCCCGGGACAGGGGAAATCCGGACGGATGGCTACACCTTC
TRBD1	TRBV28	TRBJ1-2	.	CASSFPTRDRTHYGYTF	TGTGCCAGCAGTTTTCCCACCCGGGACAGAACACATTATGGCTACACCTTC
TRBD1	TRBV10-2	TRBJ1-6	.	CASTGTAYNSPLHF	TGCGCCAGCACCGGGACAGCCTATAATTCACCCCTCCACTTT
.	TRBV10-3	TRBJ2-1	.	CAIRAQIATSYNEQFF	TGTGCCATCAGGGCCCAAATAGCGACCTCCTACAATGAGCAGTTCTTC
.	TRBV4-1	TRBJ2-5	.	CASSLLAQETQYF	TGCGCCAGCAGCCTACTAGCCCAAGAGACCCAGTACTTC
.	TRBV13	TRBJ2-2	.	CASLSGIGELFF	TGTGCCAGCCTGAGCGGAATCGGGGAGCTGTTTTTT
.	TRBV5-1	TRBJ1-4	.	CASRLEGATNEKLFF	TGCGCCAGCAGGTTGGAGGGGGCAACTAATGAAAAACTGTTTTTT
.	TRBV2	TRBJ1-4	.	CASRKGQRATNEKLFF	TGTGCCAGCAGAAAAGGACAGAGAGCAACTAATGAAAAACTGTTTTTT
.	TRBV6-5	TRBJ1-1	.	CASSSTFWGPTEAFF	TGTGCCAGCAGCTCTACCTTTTGGGGGCCCACTGAAGCTTTCTTT
TRBD2	TRBV7-2	TRBJ2-3	.	CASSLASAGGPDTQYF	TGTGCCAGCAGCTTAGCGTCTGCGGGAGGGCCGGATACGCAGTATTTT
.	TRBV10-1	TRBJ2-2	.	CASSDPGGELFF	TGCGCCAGCAGTGATCCGGGCGGGGAGCTGTTTTTT
TRBD1	TRBV5-1	TRBJ2-2	.	CASSRQGTNTGELFF	TGCGCCAGCAGCCGACAGGGGACGAACACCGGGGAGCTGTTTTTT
TRBD2	TRBV5-1	TRBJ2-3	.	CASSPTSTSTDTQYF	TGCGCCAGCAGCCCGACTAGCACCAGCACAGATACGCAGTATTTT
TRBD1	TRBV7-2	TRBJ1-1	.	CASSFRGGRQANTEAFF	TGTGCCAGCAGCTTTAGAGGGGGCAGACAGGCGAACACTGAAGCTTTCTTT
.	TRBV5-1	TRBJ1-4	.	CASSLVTGQNEKLFF	TGCGCCAGCAGCTTGGTTACAGGGCAGAATGAAAAACTGTTTTTT
.	TRBV10-3	TRBJ1-1	.	CAISESGQPNTEAFF	TGTGCCATCAGTGAGTCGGGGCAGCCGAACACTGAAGCTTTCTTT
.	TRBV4-1	TRBJ1-4	.	CASSQVSSRGNEKLFF	TGCGCCAGCAGCCAAGTTTCCTCCAGGGGTAACGAAAAACTGTTTTTT
TRBD1	TRBV28	TRBJ2-1	.	CASSPGQGAYNEQFF	TGTGCCAGCAGCCCAGGACAGGGGGCGTACAATGAGCAGTTCTTC
.	TRBV3-1/TRBV3-2	TRBJ2-5	.	CASSQKETQYF	TGTGCCAGCAGTCAGAAGGAGACCCAGTACTTC
TRBD2	TRBV4-3	TRBJ2-5	.	CASSQDYRGGQETQYF	TGCGCCAGCAGCCAAGATTACCGGGGGGGGCAAGAGACCCAGTACTTC
.	TRBV7-2	TRBJ1-1	.	CASSLTSGQNTEAFF	TGTGCCAGCAGCTTAACCTCGGGACAAAACACTGAAGCTTTCTTT
TRBD2	TRBV3-1/TRBV3-2	TRBJ2-3	.	CASSLAGGRTDTQYF	TGTGCCAGCTCATTAGCGGGGGGGCGCACAGATACGCAGTATTTT
.	TRBV7-2	TRBJ2-3	.	CASSLNSADTQYF	TGTGCCAGCAGCTTAAATTCCGCAGATACGCAGTATTTT
.	TRBV3-1/TRBV3-2	TRBJ1-4	.	CASSQVRGTNEKLFF	TGTGCCAGCAGCCAAGTCAGGGGAACTAATGAAAAACTGTTTTTT
TRBD2	TRBV10-1	TRBJ2-3	.	CASSGASGRYTDTQYF	TGCGCCAGCAGTGGGGCTAGCGGGCGATACACAGATACGCAGTATTTT
TRBD1	TRBV5-1	TRBJ2-3	.	CASSLEGASTDTQYF	TGCGCCAGCAGCTTGGAGGGGGCAAGCACAGATACGCAGTATTTT
.	TRBV27	TRBJ2-1	.	CASSLSLFAYNEQFF	TGTGCCAGCAGTTTATCGCTATTCGCCTACAATGAGCAGTTCTTC
.	TRBV7-9	TRBJ1-5	.	CASSLDGRVPQPQHF	TGTGCCAGCAGCTTAGATGGCAGGGTCCCTCAGCCCCAGCATTTT
TRBD1	TRBV14	TRBJ1-1	.	CASSPLPGQDPNTEAFF	TGTGCCAGCAGCCCACTACCGGGACAGGACCCCAACACTGAAGCTTTCTTT
TRBD2	TRBV28	TRBJ2-1	.	CASSSSSGISYNEQFF	TGTGCCAGCAGCTCCTCTAGCGGGATATCTTACAATGAGCAGTTCTTC
TRBD1	TRBV5-1	TRBJ1-3	.	CASSLGDSSGNTIYF	TGCGCCAGCAGCTTGGGGGACAGCTCTGGAAACACCATATATTTT
.	TRBV3-1/TRBV3-2	TRBJ1-1	.	CASSRYRENTEAFF	TGTGCCAGCAGCCGATACAGGGAGAACACTGAAGCTTTCTTT
.	TRBV2	TRBJ2-6	.	CASSVRAVDRSGANVLTF	TGTGCCAGCAGTGTCAGGGCCGTAGACCGCTCTGGGGCCAACGTCCTGACTTTC
.	TRBV7-2	TRBJ2-1	.	CASSLAFWGDEQFF	TGTGCCAGCAGCTTAGCGTTTTGGGGCGATGAGCAGTTCTTC
.	TRBV27	TRBJ1-2	.	CASSWTANYGYTF	TGTGCCAGCAGCTGGACAGCTAACTATGGCTACACCTTC
TRBD2	TRBV2	TRBJ2-7	.	CASEAGVVLGEQYF	TGTGCCAGCGAAGCGGGAGTTGTTTTGGGCGAGCAGTACTTC
.	TRBV11-3	TRBJ1-1	.	CASSLSGLNTEAFF	TGTGCCAGCAGCCTAAGCGGGCTGAACACTGAAGCTTTCTTT